One T cell receptor (beta chain) is described in this entry. Its antigen is still unknown. With 60 Vbeta and 13 Jbeta primers, the PCR was carried out. Method: immunoSEQ multiplex PCR; TCRdb's copy keeps in-frame clones and lacks some. The repertoire holds some 150,000 clones, approximately 80% seen once, with around 4.9% in the top ten. The data belong to a study of cytomegalovirus exposure and HLA in healthy donors. Study-level results: Later analysis identified several of the most significant clusters that appeared linked to common viral pathogens. Solely CMV serostatus was available to characterize immune exposure.

The V gene end was trimmed by 6 bases and the J gene end by 0 bases; junction bases not matched to a gene: 5. This CDR3 region has 14 residues. Germline V lookup: CDR1 SQVTM, CDR2 ANQGSEA. This chain uses TRBV29-1 with TRBJ1-1; 9 bases fit TRBD1. The sequenced material came from PBMCs. This sequence originates from a male donor in good health and CMV-seronegative. The CDR3: CSVAGTGMNTEAFF. The CDR3 DNA follows: TGCAGCGTCGCCGGGACAGGGATGAACACTGAAGCTTTCTTT.